One and the same sample provided the 30 T cell receptor beta chains below, sequenced in a study of identical twins. TCRdb itself ran the 5' RACE reads through MiXCR, one entry per CDR3 protein. Of 240,000 or so distinct CDR3 sequences listed, roughly 10% are singletons. The sequenced sample consisted of memory T cells sorted from blood. These TCRs come from a man between 45 and 60 years old in good health.

The chain uses TRBV9 and TRBJ2-7; D uncertain. Trimming took 3 bases from V and 4 from J, leaving 20 bases between them. The CDR3 runs 16 residues. The germline V gene encodes CDR1 SGDLS and CDR2 YYNGEE. CDR3 loop: CASSGREASPSYEQYF. The CDR3 DNA follows: TGTGCCAGCAGCGGGAGAGAAGCTAGTCCGAGTTACGAGCAGTACTTC.

Only a few counts were recorded for this clonotype. J is TRBJ2-4 and V is TRBV6-1; D is unclear. Germline V gives CDR1 MNHNS, CDR2 SASEGT. The CDR3 has 14 residues. The V gene lost 11 bases and the J gene lost 0 bases, with 14 bases spanning the gap. CDR3 bases: TGTGCCTCCCGTCAGGATCGAGCCAAAAACATTCAGTACTTC. It codes for CASRQDRAKNIQYF.

This clonotype came up many times. This chain links TRBV20-1 with TRBJ1-5, with TRBD1 matching over 7 bases. V shed 0 bases and J 4 bases; nucleotides not matched to a gene: 6. Germline CDR1 DFQATT, CDR2 SNEGSKA (reference sequence). The CDR3 spans 15 residues. The CDR3 loop is CSAREGQTGNQPQHF. The CDR3 coding sequence is TGCAGTGCTAGAGAGGGACAGACAGGGAATCAGCCCCAGCATTTT.

The table lists this clonotype with many counts. The chain couples TRBV7-2 to TRBJ1-6; no clear D gene. The CDR3 loop spans 13 amino acids. V was clipped by 5 bases and J by 9 bases, with 11 bases between them. Germline assignment: CDR1 SGHTA and CDR2 FQGNSA. CDR3 sequence (DNA): TGTGCCAGCAGCCCGATTCAAGGTTCACCCCTCCACTTT. It yields the protein CASSPIQGSPLHF.

This rearrangement joins TRBV7-8 to TRBJ2-7, with D uncertain. The V end lost 5 bases, the J end lost 1 base, and 18 bases lay between the germline ends. CDR3 length equals 16 residues. Per the germline V gene, CDR1 is SGHVS and CDR2 is FQNEAQ. Here the CDR3 reads CASSHNRRSSSYEQYF. The CDR3, as DNA: TGTGCCAGCAGCCACAATCGACGGAGCTCGTCCTACGAGCAGTACTTC.

This rearrangement joins TRBV5-1 to TRBJ2-1, with D perhaps TRBD2 (5 bases). CDR1 and CDR2 from the germline V gene are SGHRS and YFSETQ. This CDR3 has 13 amino acids. Trimming removed 4 bases from V and 4 bases from J, with 9 bases in between. CDR3 in DNA: TGCGCCAGCAGCGCACGGACTTACAATGAGCAGTTCTTC. This encodes CASSARTYNEQFF. The whole variable domain, filled in from reference TRBV5-1 and TRBJ2-1, reads KAGVTQTPRYLIKTRGQQVTLSCSPISGHRSVSWYQQTPGQGLQFLFEYFSETQRNKGNFPGRFSGRQFSNSRSEMNVSTLELGDSALYLCASSARTYNEQFFGPGTRLTVL.

This clonotype was counted at least ten times. In DNA, the CDR3 is TGCGCCAGCAGCTCTCGGACACAGTACAATGAGCAGTTCTTC. Its protein is CASSSRTQYNEQFF. V usage is TRBV5-1 and J usage is TRBJ2-1, with D perhaps matching TRBD1 (5 bases). Germline V CDR1 and CDR2: SGHRS, YFSETQ. The CDR3 is 14 residues long. The V gene lost 3 bases and the J gene lost 4 bases, with 11 bases spanning the gap.

The CDR3 here is CASSLAWEQFF. CDR3 nucleotides: TGTGCCAGCAGCCTGGCGTGGGAGCAGTTCTTC. V gene TRBV12-3 or TRBV12-4 combines with J gene TRBJ2-1, with D unresolved. Trimming removed 6 bases at V and 10 bases at J, with 10 bases between. The CDR3 covers 11 residues.

The sample holds a few counts of this clonotype. This rearrangement joins TRBV11-1 to TRBJ1-6, with TRBD1 matching 7 bases. The CDR3 sequence is 13 residues long. Germline CDR1 is SGHAT and CDR2 is FQDESV (reference sequence). Trimming cost V 5 bases and J 7 bases; bases outside gene matches: 2. CDR3 amino acids: CASSPTGNSPLHF. The CDR3 DNA follows: TGTGCCAGCAGCCCGACAGGGAATTCACCCCTCCACTTT.

This clonotype was observed a handful of times. This chain joins TRBV11-2 and TRBJ2-1, with 8 nucleotides matching TRBD2. The CDR3 extends over 18 amino acids. Looked up from germline, CDR1 is SGHAT and CDR2 is FQNNGV. V was clipped by 4 bases and J by 4 bases; unmatched bases: 15. Here the CDR3 DNA reads TGTGCCAGCAGCTCTAGAGTGGTTCTAGCGGGCTTATACAATGAGCAGTTCTTC. Encoded protein: CASSSRVVLAGLYNEQFF.

This clonotype was counted between two and nine times. This chain uses TRBV11-2 with TRBJ2-3; D could derive from TRBD1 or TRBD2 (5 bases each). The CDR3 has 14 residues. V lost 3 bases, J lost 9 bases, and 16 bases lay in between. Germline loops: CDR1 SGHAT, CDR2 FQNNGV. CDR3 sequence reads: CASSLATPRGTQYF. The CDR3 DNA follows: TGTGCCAGCAGCTTGGCGACTCCTCGGGGCACGCAGTATTTT.

In this sample, this clonotype turned up many times. The rearrangement uses TRBV5-1 and TRBJ2-3; D uncertain. Trimming stripped 1 base from V and 1 base from J, with 7 bases between. CDR3 size: 14 residues. Germline CDR1 is SGHRS and CDR2 is YFSETQ. The CDR3 region is CASSLNGRTDTQYF. CDR3 in DNA: TGCGCCAGCAGCTTGAACGGGCGCACAGATACGCAGTATTTT. Full variable domain (rest looked up from reference TRBV5-1 and TRBJ2-3): KAGVTQTPRYLIKTRGQQVTLSCSPISGHRSVSWYQQTPGQGLQFLFEYFSETQRNKGNFPGRFSGRQFSNSRSEMNVSTLELGDSALYLCASSLNGRTDTQYFGPGTRLTVL.

Of note for this clonotype: A read error is possible here, since a much larger clone lies one base away. This chain links TRBV6-2 or TRBV6-3 with TRBJ2-3; D gene unclear. The length of the CDR3 is 16 residues. Trimming took off 0 bases at V and 4 bases at J, with 14 bases between the two ends. Germline V gene sequence: CDR1 MNHEY, CDR2 SVGEGT. CDR3 residues: CASSYSALVPADTQYF. The CDR3 bases are TGTGCCAGCAGTTACTCAGCCCTAGTGCCCGCAGATACGCAGTATTTT.

This clonotype was observed a handful of times. The chain is built from TRBV7-2 and TRBJ2-3; 12 nucleotides line up with TRBD2. Looked up from germline, CDR1 is SGHTA and CDR2 is FQGNSA. V gave up 4 bases and J gave up 4 bases; unmatched junction bases: 6. The CDR3 totals 16 residues. CDR3 region: CASSSTSGGGSDTQYF. CDR3 sequence (DNA): TGTGCCAGCAGCTCGACTAGCGGGGGCGGGTCAGATACGCAGTATTTT.

This clonotype was picked up a small number of times. A single base separates this from a much larger clone, so it may be a read error. V usage is TRBV6-5 and J usage is TRBJ1-5; D is uncertain. Per germline, CDR1 MNHEY and CDR2 SVGAGI. The CDR3 covers 13 residues. Trimming took 4 bases from V and 3 from J, leaving 7 bases between them. CDR3 loop: CASSSSTNQPQHF. Written as DNA, the CDR3 is TGTGCCAGCAGTTCTTCAACCAATCAGCCCCAGCATTTT.

This clonotype was seen repeatedly, ten times or more. The V and J genes are TRBV7-8 and TRBJ1-6; a weak D match, TRBD1 (5 bases). Germline V gene data show CDR1 as SGHVS and CDR2 as FQNEAQ. This CDR3 spans 16 amino acids. V lost 5 bases to trimming and J lost 9 bases, with 20 bases between them. CDR3 coding DNA: TGTGCCAGCAGCCCCGAGGGAGGGACCACGGGTTCACCCCTCCACTTT. Translating it yields CASSPEGGTTGSPLHF.

This clonotype was detected only a few times. V and J are TRBV7-2 and TRBJ2-1; D uncertain. CDR3 size: 14 residues. Germline CDR1 is SGHTA and CDR2 is FQGNSA. V lost 5 bases and J 7 bases, leaving 15 bases between the germline ends. The CDR3 region has the DNA TGTGCCAGCAGCCCTAGACTGGGTGGGAATGAGCAGTTCTTC. It yields the protein CASSPRLGGNEQFF.

This clonotype has only a few counts. The V gene is TRBV12-3 or TRBV12-4, the J gene TRBJ1-3; D unclear. This CDR3 has 15 residues. The V end lost 3 bases, the J end lost 2 bases, and 11 bases lay between the germline ends. As DNA, the CDR3 is TGTGCCAGCAGTTTGCAGATTACTCCTGGAAACACCATATATTTT. The encoded protein is CASSLQITPGNTIYF.

This clonotype was picked up a small number of times. The V and J genes are TRBV4-1 and TRBJ1-6, with unresolved D. Germline-derived CDR1 and CDR2 are MGHRA and YSYEKL. V was cut by 0 bases and J by 7 bases, with 10 bases left in between. CDR3 length equals 15 residues. As DNA, the CDR3 is TGCGCCAGCAGCCAAGATCACAGTCCGAATTCACCCCTCCACTTT. Protein sequence: CASSQDHSPNSPLHF.

J is TRBJ2-1 and V is TRBV5-1, with TRBD2 identical over 8 bases. Germline CDR1 and CDR2: SGHRS and YFSETQ. J lost 2 bases, V lost 4 bases, and 8 bases had no gene match. This CDR3 has 16 amino acids. The DNA of the CDR3 is TGCGCCAGCAGCAAGGATAGCGGGAAGACCTACAATGAGCAGTTCTTC. This gives the protein CASSKDSGKTYNEQFF.

This clonotype occurred many times. This chain joins TRBV6-1 and TRBJ2-3; D possibly uses TRBD1 or TRBD2 (5 bases each). Germline V gene lookup returns CDR1 MNHNS and CDR2 SASEGT. CDR3 size: 12 residues. Trimming pared 3 bases from V and 9 bases from J, leaving 10 bases between. For the CDR3, the DNA is TGTGCCAGCAGTGAGAGGGGAAGGACGCAGTATTTT. This gives the protein CASSERGRTQYF.

This clonotype was seen ten or more times. This chain links TRBV19 with TRBJ2-7; TRBD2 aligns across 7 bases. Germline assignment: CDR1 LNHDA and CDR2 SQIVND (reference sequence). V was clipped by 4 bases and J by 0 bases; unmatched bases: 9. The CDR3 extends over 16 amino acids. The CDR3 nucleotides read TGTGCCAGTAGTACTCCGTATAGCGGGCGCTCCTACGAGCAGTACTTC. Translating gives CASSTPYSGRSYEQYF.

The chain is built from TRBV20-1 and TRBJ2-3, with TRBD2 matching over 10 bases. The CDR3 loop spans 14 amino acids. Germline V gene data show CDR1 as DFQATT and CDR2 as SNEGSKA (reference sequence). V was clipped by 6 bases and J by 3 bases; unmatched bases: 6. The CDR3 protein is CSATSGVWTDTQYF. Here the CDR3 DNA reads TGCAGTGCCACTAGCGGGGTGTGGACAGATACGCAGTATTTT.

This clonotype was detected many times. The rearrangement uses TRBV4-3 and TRBJ1-3; no clear D gene. The CDR3 contains 15 residues. Germline V gives CDR1 LGHNA, CDR2 YSLEER. Trimming cost V 0 bases and J 0 bases, with 6 bases left between them. The CDR3 DNA is TGCGCCAGCAGCCAAGAACCGTACTCTGGAAACACCATATATTTT. It translates to CASSQEPYSGNTIYF.

This chain joins TRBV11-2 and TRBJ2-1; 9 bases fit TRBD2. Germline assignment: CDR1 SGHAT and CDR2 FQNNGV. This CDR3 comprises 15 residues. The trim removed 3 bases at V and 6 bases at J, leaving 6 bases unmatched. The CDR3 nucleotides read TGTGCCAGCAGCTTGGGCGGGAGGGCCGGCAATGAGCAGTTCTTC. Translated, it gives CASSLGGRAGNEQFF.

This clonotype was counted a few times. This chain links TRBV27 with TRBJ2-2, with TRBD2 matching over 16 bases. The germline CDR1 and CDR2 sequences are MNHEY and SMNVEV (reference sequence). This CDR3 comprises 22 residues. V shed 1 base, J shed 6 bases, and the junction held 17 bases outside the gene matches. CDR3 sequence: CASSLLSIDRGLAGGRAGELFF. CDR3 nucleotide sequence: TGTGCCAGCAGTTTATTATCCATAGACAGGGGACTAGCGGGAGGGAGGGCCGGGGAGCTGTTTTTT.

This clonotype was seen a handful of times. The chain uses TRBV28 and TRBJ1-1; D is unclear. V lost 6 bases and J lost 1, with 12 bases in between. The CDR3 totals 14 residues. CDR1 is MDHEN, CDR2 SYDVKM, per germline. The CDR3 region is CASSKRGRNTEAFF. CDR3 bases: TGTGCCAGCAGCAAACGGGGTCGGAACACTGAAGCTTTCTTT. The whole variable domain, filled in from reference TRBV28 and TRBJ1-1, reads DVKVTQSSRYLVKRTGEKVFLECVQDMDHENMFWYRQDPGLGLRLIYFSYDVKMKEKGDIPEGYSVSREKKERFSLILESASTNQTSMYLCASSKRGRNTEAFFGQGTRLTVV.

This clonotype has more than one count but fewer than ten. This CDR3 is CSAWDRKETQYF. CDR3 DNA sequence: TGCAGTGCTTGGGACAGGAAAGAGACCCAGTACTTC. The chain carries TRBV20-1 and TRBJ2-5; 8 bases match TRBD1. The V and J ends lost 5 bases and 3 bases, in that order; junction bases with no gene match: 2. CDR3 size: 12 residues. Germline CDR1 is DFQATT and CDR2 is SNEGSKA (reference sequence).

The chain carries TRBV6-5 and TRBJ1-2, with D maybe TRBD1 (6 bases). The ends were cut back, 0 bases at V and 6 bases at J, with 20 bases in the middle. The CDR3 loop spans 17 amino acids. Germline V lookup: CDR1 MNHEY, CDR2 SVGAGI. CDR3 loop: CASSYSLIGGAGNGYTF. For the CDR3, the DNA is TGTGCCAGCAGTTACTCGCTTATTGGGGGCGCAGGAAATGGCTACACCTTC.

A few counts support this clonotype. The V gene is TRBV29-1, the J gene TRBJ2-2; the match to TRBD2 covers 8 bases. V lost 3 bases and J lost 3; bases outside the gene matches: 3. The germline V gene encodes CDR1 SQVTM and CDR2 ANQGSEA. There are 14 residues in the CDR3. The CDR3 nucleotides are TGCAGCGTTGATAGCGGGACCTACACCGGGGAGCTGTTTTTT. This codes for CSVDSGTYTGELFF.